The clone carrying this T cell receptor (beta chain) was detected ten times or more. The antigen remains undetermined. CDR3-region Arm-PCR and iRepertoire HTBI primers produced the TCR beta libraries. TCRdb redid the calling of the multiplex PCR reads with MiXCR, one entry per CDR3 protein. The profile shows 400,000 to 500,000 distinct CDR3 sequences, around 20% of them singletons. These data originate in a study of regulatory T cells in long-lasting Graves disease. Broader study findings: Newly diagnosed disease favored TRBV20-1 and TRBJ2-1 over persistent disease. Persistent Graves' patients showed a TCR diversity that was lower than that of newly diagnosed ones.

Time point in this sample: persistent/refractory GD, antithyroid drugs over 5 years with positive TRAb. With RNA extracted from PBMCs as input, the TCR library was made. Between the trimmed V and J ends, which lost 4 bases and 4 bases, there was a span of 7 bases. Germline lookup yields CDR1 MDHEN and CDR2 SYDVKM. This CDR3 has 12 residues. This sequence was found in a female donor with Graves disease. V is TRBV28 and J is TRBJ1-2; the D is unclear. The specimen was peripheral blood mononuclear cells (PBMCs), collected when the disease was refractory, from a patient treated with antithyroid drugs. CDR3 residues: CASSYGVYGYTF. CDR3 bases: TGTGCCAGCAGTTACGGGGTCTATGGCTACACCTTC.